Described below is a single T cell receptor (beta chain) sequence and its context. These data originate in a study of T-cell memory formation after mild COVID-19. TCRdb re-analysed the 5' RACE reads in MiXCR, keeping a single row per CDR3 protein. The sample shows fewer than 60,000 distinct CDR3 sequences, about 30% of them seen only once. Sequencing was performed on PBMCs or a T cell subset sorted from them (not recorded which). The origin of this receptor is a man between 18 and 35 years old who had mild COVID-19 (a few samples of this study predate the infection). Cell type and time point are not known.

For the CDR3, the DNA is TGTGCCAGTAGTATTAGAGCGGACAGTGAAGCTTTCTTT. Translated, it gives CASSIRADSEAFF. The V call is TRBV19, the J call TRBJ1-1; weak D call: TRBD1 (6 bases). The germline V gene encodes CDR1 LNHDA and CDR2 SQIVND (reference sequence). The germline V and J ends were trimmed by 3 bases and 7 bases, with 12 bases remaining between them. The CDR3 is 13 residues long.